Shown below are 27 T cell receptor beta chains from a single sample sequenced in a study of vaccination effects on CD4 cells after COVID-19 (dated by TCRdb to between 2021 and 2023). These receptors have no known antigen. Library preparation was by the immunoSEQ multiplex PCR assay. Sourced from immuneACCESS, this table was stored by TCRdb with only in-frame sequences that have V and J called. A share of the clones is absent; for the studies checked, an unresolved V gene accounts for under half, and the remainder has no known explanation. The sample records approximately 60,000 clones, just over 70% of which are singletons. The top ten constitute roughly 25% of the sample. After approximately eleven days of culture, CD4+ T cells were isolated with the EasySep CD4+ T cell isolation kit. The sample in question was CD4+ T cells from PBMCs cultured without peptide, obtained before COVID-19 vaccination. These receptors were collected from a human donor who had a prior SARS-CoV-2 infection.

This clone showed up just a few times. The rearrangement joins TRBV6-5 to TRBJ1-6; D is possibly TRBD1 (6 bases). The CDR3 runs 15 residues. V dropped 2 bases and J dropped 6 bases, with 11 bases sitting between them. From germline, CDR1 is MNHEY and CDR2 SVGAGI. CDR3 nucleotides: TGTGCCAGCAGTTACGGACAGCCAACTAATTCACCCCTCCACTTT. It yields the protein CASSYGQPTNSPLHF.

This chain connects TRBV2 to TRBJ1-6; D not certain. This CDR3 is 19 amino acids long. V dropped 7 bases and J dropped 0 bases, with 22 bases sitting between them. Germline CDR1 is SNHLY and CDR2 is FYNNEI. The CDR3 loop is CASNLPRGRPSSYNSPLHF. The CDR3 DNA reads as TGTGCCAGCAACCTACCCCGTGGACGACCGAGCTCCTATAATTCACCCCTCCACTTT.

The chain has TRBV7-9 and TRBJ2-1, with 11 bases matching TRBD2. J lost 7 bases, V lost 2 bases, and 4 bases had no gene match. The V gene's germline CDR1 is SEHNR and CDR2 FQNEAQ (reference sequence). This CDR3 spans 15 amino acids. This CDR3 is CASSLRLAGGNEQFF. The CDR3 nucleotides read TGTGCCAGCAGCTTAAGGCTAGCGGGGGGTAATGAGCAGTTCTTC.

This clone has more than one count but fewer than ten. The chain uses TRBV7-2 and TRBJ2-7; the D gene is possibly TRBD2 (5 bases). The length of the CDR3 is 14 residues. CDR1 and CDR2 (germline): SGHTA, FQGNSA. V shed 2 bases and J shed 2 bases, with 10 bases lying between them. CDR3 nucleotide sequence: TGTGCCAGCAGCTTACGACCCGGGACCTACGAGCAGTACTTC. It is translated as CASSLRPGTYEQYF.

The chain couples TRBV29-1 to TRBJ2-4, with 7 bases lining up with TRBD1. J gave up 9 bases and V 7 bases, and 9 bases lay outside the gene matches. From germline, CDR1 is SQVTM and CDR2 ANQGSEA. The CDR3 totals 12 residues. The CDR3 sequence: CSARQGASIQYF. CDR3 in DNA: TGCAGCGCCCGACAGGGTGCGTCCATTCAGTACTTC. The full variable domain, in which reference TRBV29-1 and TRBJ2-4 provide the parts outside the CDR3, is SAVISQKPSRDICQRGTSLTIQCQVDSQVTMMFWYRQQPGQSLTLIATANQGSEATYESGFVIDKFPISRPNLTFSTLTVSNMSPEDSSIYLCSARQGASIQYFGAGTRLSVL.

This clone occurred a few times. The rearrangement links TRBV14 to TRBJ2-2; 7 bases map to TRBD1. The CDR3 has 16 residues. The V and J ends lost 5 bases and 0 bases, in that order; junction bases with no gene match: 6. Germline V gene sequence: CDR1 SGHDN, CDR2 FVKESK. DNA of the CDR3: TGTGCCAGCAGCTGGGGACAGCTAGCGAACACCGGGGAGCTGTTTTTT. As protein: CASSWGQLANTGELFF.

This clone has a handful of counts. The V gene is TRBV27, the J gene TRBJ2-3; 10 bases are a match to TRBD2. The CDR3 is 17 residues long. V was pared by 1 base and J by 4 bases, with 8 bases of the junction left unmatched. CDR1 and CDR2 (germline): MNHEY, SMNVEV (reference sequence). DNA of the CDR3: TGTGCCAGCAGTTTATGGAGTAGCGGGGGGAGCCCAGATACGCAGTATTTT. Amino acid sequence: CASSLWSSGGSPDTQYF.

This clone appeared a single time. The rearrangement links TRBV13 to TRBJ1-2; the D gene is possibly TRBD1 (6 bases). This CDR3 contains 13 residues. Germline CDR1 and CDR2: PRHDT and FYEKMQ (reference sequence). V was pared by 2 bases and J by 3 bases, with 7 bases between. CDR3 sequence: CASSLTGYYGYTF. The CDR3 region has the DNA TGTGCCAGCAGCTTAACAGGGTACTATGGCTACACCTTC.

The chain employs TRBV13 and TRBJ2-2; D is ambiguous. CDR1 is PRHDT, CDR2 FYEKMQ, per germline (reference sequence). The V end lost 7 bases, the J end lost 4 bases, and 19 bases lay between the germline ends. The CDR3 is 16 residues long. CDR3 sequence (DNA): TGTGCCAGCAACACACGATCCTGGGATGTCACCGGGGAGCTGTTTTTT. Protein: CASNTRSWDVTGELFF.

The V call is TRBV4-2, the J call TRBJ1-6, with D possibly being TRBD1 (5 bases). This CDR3 has 18 residues. Deletions cut 5 bases from V and 0 bases from J, with 17 bases between. In germline, CDR1 is LGHNA, CDR2 YNFKEQ. The CDR3: CASSSSGGKGSYNSPLHF. The CDR3 DNA sequence: TGTGCCAGCAGCTCAAGTGGGGGAAAGGGCTCCTATAATTCACCCCTCCACTTT.

The chain combines TRBV10-3 with TRBJ2-5; D not certain. The CDR3 spans 12 residues. The ends were cut back, 8 bases at V and 3 bases at J, with 10 bases in the middle. Germline CDR1 is ENHRY and CDR2 is SYGVKD. The CDR3 sequence is CAIGGSEETQYF. Written as DNA, the CDR3 is TGTGCCATCGGTGGCTCTGAAGAGACCCAGTACTTC.

CDR3 DNA: TGCAGTGCTAGTCCCCACACATACGAGCAGTACTTC. Its translation: CSASPHTYEQYF. The J gene is TRBJ2-7, the V gene TRBV20-1, with D uncertain. V was clipped by 3 bases and J by 4 bases, with 10 bases between them. CDR3 size: 12 residues. The germline V gene has CDR1 DFQATT and CDR2 SNEGSKA (reference sequence).

The CDR3 is CASKALAGLIYGYTF. CDR3 DNA sequence: TGTGCCAGCAAAGCCTTGGCGGGGTTGATCTATGGCTACACCTTC. V and J are TRBV27 and TRBJ1-2; D uncertain. Germline CDR1 is MNHEY and CDR2 is SMNVEV (reference sequence). With 7 bases removed from V and 4 bases from J, the gap between germline ends came to 19 bases. This CDR3 has 15 residues.

This chain joins TRBV7-9 and TRBJ2-5, with D perhaps matching TRBD2 (6 bases). Germline CDR1 SEHNR, CDR2 FQNEAQ (reference sequence). Trimming removed 7 bases from V and 4 bases from J, with 13 bases in between. CDR3 size: 13 residues. CDR3 DNA: TGTGCCAGCATCGCGGTGGGGGGAGAGACCCAGTACTTC. Its protein product is CASIAVGGETQYF.

This chain connects TRBV10-3 to TRBJ1-3; 7 nucleotides line up with TRBD1. The CDR3 runs 15 residues. Germline V gives CDR1 ENHRY, CDR2 SYGVKD. V gave up 5 bases and J gave up 1 base; unmatched junction bases: 5. CDR3 coding DNA: TGTGCCATCAGTTCTGACAGGGAATCTGGAAACACCATATATTTT. This encodes CAISSDRESGNTIYF.

V is TRBV5-8 and J is TRBJ2-7; 9 bases align to TRBD1. The CDR3 runs to 16 residues. J lost 5 bases, V lost 5 bases, and 14 bases had no gene match. The germline V gene has CDR1 SGHTS and CDR2 YDEGEE. The CDR3 DNA follows: TGTGCCAGCAGTCACAACAGGGGACAGGGTTCCCACGAGCAGTACTTC. This translates into CASSHNRGQGSHEQYF.

The chain carries TRBV7-2 and TRBJ2-3; D unresolved. CDR1 SGHTA and CDR2 FQGNSA come from the germline V gene. The CDR3 runs to 13 residues. Trimming shortened V by 2 bases and J by 0 bases, and 3 bases separated the two germline ends. This CDR3 is CASSLQSTDTQYF. The CDR3, as DNA: TGTGCCAGCAGCTTACAGAGCACAGATACGCAGTATTTT.

The CDR3 region is CASSLIVGEQFF. The CDR3 DNA follows: TGTGCCAGCAGCTTGATCGTTGGCGAGCAGTTCTTC. The J gene is TRBJ2-1, the V gene TRBV5-5; the D is unclear. V was pared by 1 base and J by 10 bases, with 9 bases between. CDR3 size: 12 residues. Germline lookup yields CDR1 SGHKS and CDR2 YYEKEE (reference sequence).

This clone has just a few counts. V is TRBV29-1 and J is TRBJ1-2; 7 bases map to TRBD1. CDR1 and CDR2 (germline): SQVTM, ANQGSEA. J lost 4 bases, V lost 7 bases, and 12 bases had no gene match. This CDR3 is built from 14 residues. The CDR3: CSALVGQGGYGYTF. As DNA, the CDR3 is TGCAGCGCACTAGTAGGTCAGGGGGGCTATGGCTACACCTTC.

The chain has TRBV19 and TRBJ1-5, with a possible D match to TRBD1 (6 bases). Germline CDR1 and CDR2: LNHDA and SQIVND (reference sequence). The CDR3 is 14 amino acids. V shed 7 bases and J shed 10 bases, with 20 bases lying between them. For the CDR3, the DNA is TGTGCCAGTACTAGCCGGGACATGTTGTTCCCCCAGCATTTT. Translating it yields CASTSRDMLFPQHF.

The chain's CDR3 is CASSYLGRSEQYF. As DNA, the CDR3 is TGTGCCAGCAGTTACCTGGGTAGGAGTGAGCAGTACTTC. This sequence joins TRBV6-5 and TRBJ2-7; unclear D gene. There are 13 residues in the CDR3. Between the trimmed V and J ends, which lost 2 bases and 7 bases, there was a span of 12 bases. Germline V gene data show CDR1 as MNHEY and CDR2 as SVGAGI.

The CDR3 coding sequence is TGTGCCAGCAGCCCCCAGTCGGACGGCGAAAAACTGTTTTTT. Its protein product is CASSPQSDGEKLFF. The rearrangement joins TRBV11-2 to TRBJ1-4; no clear D. The germline V gene has CDR1 SGHAT and CDR2 FQNNGV. Trimming removed 5 bases from V and 8 bases from J, with 15 bases in between. The CDR3 has 14 residues.

The chain combines TRBV28 with TRBJ1-4; possibly TRBD1 for D (5 bases). Trimming stripped 4 bases from V and 8 bases from J, with 17 bases between. The CDR3 consists of 15 residues. The germline V gene encodes CDR1 MDHEN and CDR2 SYDVKM. CDR3 loop: CASSSPSGWEEKLFF. CDR3 coding DNA: TGTGCCAGCAGTTCCCCCTCAGGGTGGGAAGAAAAACTGTTTTTT. Combining the CDR3 with reference TRBV28 and TRBJ1-4 gives the whole variable domain DVKVTQSSRYLVKRTGEKVFLECVQDMDHENMFWYRQDPGLGLRLIYFSYDVKMKEKGDIPEGYSVSREKKERFSLILESASTNQTSMYLCASSSPSGWEEKLFFGSGTQLSVL.

J is TRBJ1-1 and V is TRBV6-5, with TRBD1 identical over 10 bases. Germline V gene data show CDR1 as MNHEY and CDR2 as SVGAGI. Trimming removed 5 bases from V and 1 base from J; junction bases left unmatched: 1. This CDR3 region has 14 residues. The CDR3: CASSRTGGNTEAFF. In DNA form, the CDR3 reads TGTGCCAGCAGTAGGACAGGGGGGAACACTGAAGCTTTCTTT.

The chain is built from TRBV9 and TRBJ2-3; the match to TRBD2 covers 7 bases. The CDR3 sequence is 16 residues long. With V trimmed by 4 bases and J by 3 bases, 11 bases remained unmatched. Germline V gene lookup returns CDR1 SGDLS and CDR2 YYNGEE. CDR3 nucleotides: TGTGCCAGCAGCCCCCGGGTGGCGGGGGTTACAGATACGCAGTATTTT. Protein product: CASSPRVAGVTDTQYF.

This clone was found a few times. The J gene is TRBJ1-2, the V gene TRBV6-9; the match to TRBD1 covers 7 bases. The junction had 8 bases not matched to a gene; V was cut back by 2 bases and J by 2 bases. The V gene's germline CDR1 is MNHGY and CDR2 SVAAGI. The CDR3 consists of 16 residues. For the CDR3, the DNA is TGTGCCAGCAGTTATCCAAAGGACAGGAACAACTATGGCTACACCTTC. Its protein product is CASSYPKDRNNYGYTF.

The table lists this clone with a count of one. This sequence joins TRBV3-1 (or the pseudogene TRBV3-2) and TRBJ2-7, with a possible D match to TRBD1 (6 bases). Trimming removed 4 bases from V and 2 bases from J, with 12 bases in between. CDR1 is LGHDT and CDR2 is YNNKEL in the germline V gene (reference sequence). The length of the CDR3 is 14 residues. This CDR3 is CASSLPGQTYEQYF. In nucleotides, the CDR3 is TGTGCCAGCAGCCTGCCGGGACAAACCTACGAGCAGTACTTC.